This T cell receptor (beta chain) was sequenced during a study of brain T cells in children with intractable seizures. Study-level findings and limits: Viral specificity was inferred only from CDR3 similarity; HCMV serostatus was unknown. Absence of clones before surgery may stem from lower sequencing depth.

The CDR3 runs 16 residues. J gave up 1 base and V 3 bases, and 1 base lay outside the gene matches. The data were produced by immunoSEQ multiplex PCR, yet TCRdb's version contains in-frame clones alone and is incomplete. The data hold 95,000 to 120,000 clones, with 94% observed a single time. Of note for this clone: The antigen is not known.

The sequenced cases were selected for having the highest brain T cell transcript signatures. Pre-surgery treatment included at least one anti-epileptic drug. This clonotype was sampled from a boy younger than two with hemimegalencephaly and intractable seizures. The sequences come from peripheral blood, collected at surgery. The chain is built from TRBV23-1 and TRBJ2-2; 11 bases are shared with TRBD2. TRBV23-1 is given ORF status, its function remaining uncertain. The CDR3, as DNA: TGCGCCAGCAGTCAGGGGACTAGCGGGAACACCGGGGAGCTGTTTTTT. Its protein product is CASSQGTSGNTGELFF.